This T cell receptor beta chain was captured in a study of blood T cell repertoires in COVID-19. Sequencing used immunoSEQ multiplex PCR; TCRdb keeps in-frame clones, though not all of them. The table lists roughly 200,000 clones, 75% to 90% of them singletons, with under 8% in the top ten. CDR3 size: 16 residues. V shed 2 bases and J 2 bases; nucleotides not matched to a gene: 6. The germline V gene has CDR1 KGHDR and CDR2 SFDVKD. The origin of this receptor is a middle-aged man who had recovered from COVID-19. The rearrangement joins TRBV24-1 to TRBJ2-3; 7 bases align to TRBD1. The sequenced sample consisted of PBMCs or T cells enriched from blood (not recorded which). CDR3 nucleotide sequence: TGTGCCACCAGTGATTCCCAAAGGGGGCCCACAGATACGCAGTATTTT. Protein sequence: CATSDSQRGPTDTQYF.